The entry below gives a single TCR beta chain sequence along with its context. Its antigen is undetermined. This CDR3 comprises 14 residues. The ends were cut back, 1 base at V and 4 bases at J, with 14 bases in the middle. Germline CDR1 is DFQATT and CDR2 is SNEGSKA (reference sequence). TCRdb called the RT-PCR reads again in MiXCR, with one record for every CDR3 protein. This sample has 750,000 to 850,000 distinct CDR3 sequences, with around 20% found just once. The data originate from a study of response to subunit inactivated influenza vaccine. General observations from the study: The authors suggested that every seasonal influenza vaccination recruits few new T cells.

The sequencing here drew on PBMCs from blood, taken roughly 5 days after vaccination. The clonotype originates from a man aged 45-65 years who received an inactivated influenza vaccine. This rearrangement joins TRBV20-1 to TRBJ2-7, with D perhaps TRBD1 (5 bases). CDR3 coding DNA: TGCAGTGCTAGAGGTCGTCAGGGTTGGTACGAGCAGTACTTC. Its protein product is CSARGRQGWYEQYF.